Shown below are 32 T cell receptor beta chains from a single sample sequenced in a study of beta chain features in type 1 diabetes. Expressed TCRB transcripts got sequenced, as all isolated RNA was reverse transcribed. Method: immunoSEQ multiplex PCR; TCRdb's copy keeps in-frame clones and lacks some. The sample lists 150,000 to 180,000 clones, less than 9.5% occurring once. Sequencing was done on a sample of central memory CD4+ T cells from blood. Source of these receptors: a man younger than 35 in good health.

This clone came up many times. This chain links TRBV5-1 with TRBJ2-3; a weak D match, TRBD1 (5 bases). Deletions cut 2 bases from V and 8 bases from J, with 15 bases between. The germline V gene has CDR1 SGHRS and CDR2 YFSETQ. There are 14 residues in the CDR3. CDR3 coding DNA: TGCGCCAGCAGCTTTGTAGGGGAATCAAGTACGCAGTATTTT. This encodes CASSFVGESSTQYF.

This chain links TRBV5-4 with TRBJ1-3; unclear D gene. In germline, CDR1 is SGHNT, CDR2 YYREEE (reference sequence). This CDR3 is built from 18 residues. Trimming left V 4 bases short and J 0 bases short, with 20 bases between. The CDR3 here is CASSPGRSHIASGNTIYF. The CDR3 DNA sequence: TGTGCCAGCAGCCCCGGCAGGTCGCATATTGCCTCTGGAAACACCATATATTTT.

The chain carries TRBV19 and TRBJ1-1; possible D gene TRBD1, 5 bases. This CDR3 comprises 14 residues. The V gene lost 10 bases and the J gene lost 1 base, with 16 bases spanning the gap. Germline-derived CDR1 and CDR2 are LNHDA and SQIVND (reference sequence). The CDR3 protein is CATTPLDRNTEAFF. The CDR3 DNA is TGTGCCACAACCCCCCTAGACAGGAACACTGAAGCTTTCTTT. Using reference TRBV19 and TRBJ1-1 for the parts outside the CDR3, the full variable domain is DGGITQSPKYLFRKEGQNVTLSCEQNLNHDAMYWYRQDPGQGLRLIYYSQIVNDFQKGDIAEGYSVSREKKESFPLTVTSAQKNPTAFYLCATTPLDRNTEAFFGQGTRLTVV.

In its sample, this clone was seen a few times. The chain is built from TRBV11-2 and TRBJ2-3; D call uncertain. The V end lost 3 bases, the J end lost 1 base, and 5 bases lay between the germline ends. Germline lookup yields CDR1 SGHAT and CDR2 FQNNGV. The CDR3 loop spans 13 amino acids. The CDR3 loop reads CASSFRGTDTQYF. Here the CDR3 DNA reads TGTGCCAGCAGCTTCCGGGGCACAGATACGCAGTATTTT. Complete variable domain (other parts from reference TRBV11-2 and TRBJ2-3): EAGVAQSPRYKIIEKRQSVAFWCNPISGHATLYWYQQILGQGPKLLIQFQNNGVVDDSQLPKDRFSAERLKGVDSTLKIQPAKLEDSAVYLCASSFRGTDTQYFGPGTRLTVL.

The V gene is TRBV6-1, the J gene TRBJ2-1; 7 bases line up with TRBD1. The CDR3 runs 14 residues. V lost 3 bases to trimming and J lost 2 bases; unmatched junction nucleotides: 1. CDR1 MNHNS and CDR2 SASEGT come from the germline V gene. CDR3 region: CASSETGPYNEQFF. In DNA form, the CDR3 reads TGTGCCAGCAGTGAGACAGGGCCCTACAATGAGCAGTTCTTC.

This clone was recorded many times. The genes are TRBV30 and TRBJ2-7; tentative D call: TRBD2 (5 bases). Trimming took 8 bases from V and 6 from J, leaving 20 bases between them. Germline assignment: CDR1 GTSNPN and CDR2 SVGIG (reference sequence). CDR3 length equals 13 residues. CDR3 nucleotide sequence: TGTGCCGGGGAGCCCAGAAGTACACCCGAGCAGTACTTC. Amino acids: CAGEPRSTPEQYF.

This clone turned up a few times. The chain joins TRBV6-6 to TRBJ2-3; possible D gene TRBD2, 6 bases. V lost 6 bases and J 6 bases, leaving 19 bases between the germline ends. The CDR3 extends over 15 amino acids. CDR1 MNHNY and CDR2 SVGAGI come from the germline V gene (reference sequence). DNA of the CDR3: TGTGCCAGCAGGCAAGGCGTGACGGAGGGGGATACGCAGTATTTT. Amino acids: CASRQGVTEGDTQYF.

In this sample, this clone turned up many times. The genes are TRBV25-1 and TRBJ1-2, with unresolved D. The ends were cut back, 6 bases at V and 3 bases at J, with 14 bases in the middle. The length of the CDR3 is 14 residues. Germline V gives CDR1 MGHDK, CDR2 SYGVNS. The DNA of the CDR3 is TGTGCCAGCAGCGTGTCAGGCAGAGACTATGGCTACACCTTC. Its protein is CASSVSGRDYGYTF.

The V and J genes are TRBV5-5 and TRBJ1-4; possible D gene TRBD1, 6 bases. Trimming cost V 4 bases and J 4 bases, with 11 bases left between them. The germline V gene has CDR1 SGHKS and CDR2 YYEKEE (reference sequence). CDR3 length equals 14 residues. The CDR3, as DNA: TGTGCCAGCAGCAGCGGACAGATTAATGAAAAACTGTTTTTT. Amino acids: CASSSGQINEKLFF.

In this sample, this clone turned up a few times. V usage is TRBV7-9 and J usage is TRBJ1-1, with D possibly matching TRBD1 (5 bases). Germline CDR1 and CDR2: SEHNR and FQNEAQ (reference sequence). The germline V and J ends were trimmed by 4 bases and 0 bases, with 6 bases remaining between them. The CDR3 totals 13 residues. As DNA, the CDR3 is TGTGCCAGCAGCTCGACAGTGAACACTGAAGCTTTCTTT. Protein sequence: CASSSTVNTEAFF.

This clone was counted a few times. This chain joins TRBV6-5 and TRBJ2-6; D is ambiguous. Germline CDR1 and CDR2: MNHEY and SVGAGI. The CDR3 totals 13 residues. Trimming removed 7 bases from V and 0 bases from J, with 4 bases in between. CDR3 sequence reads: CASTISGANVLTF. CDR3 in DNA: TGTGCCAGCACCATCTCTGGGGCCAACGTCCTGACTTTC.

CDR3 DNA: TGTGCCAGTAGTCTACAGGGTGTCAAGGACACTGAAGCTTTCTTT. This sequence encodes CASSLQGVKDTEAFF. The rearrangement links TRBV19 to TRBJ1-1, with TRBD1 as a possible D gene (6 bases). V lost 5 bases to trimming and J lost 3 bases, with 16 bases between them. This CDR3 comprises 15 residues. Germline V gene sequence: CDR1 LNHDA, CDR2 SQIVND (reference sequence).

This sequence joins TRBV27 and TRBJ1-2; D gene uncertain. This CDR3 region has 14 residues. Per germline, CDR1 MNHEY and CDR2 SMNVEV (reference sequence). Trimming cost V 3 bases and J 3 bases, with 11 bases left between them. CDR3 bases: TGTGCCAGCAGTTTGGTAGGGAGGGACTATGGCTACACCTTC. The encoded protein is CASSLVGRDYGYTF.

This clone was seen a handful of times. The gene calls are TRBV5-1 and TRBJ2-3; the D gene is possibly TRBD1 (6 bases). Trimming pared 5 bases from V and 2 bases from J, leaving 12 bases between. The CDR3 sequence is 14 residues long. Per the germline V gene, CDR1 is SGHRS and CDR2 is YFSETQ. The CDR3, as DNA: TGCGCCAGCAGGGAGTCAGGGGTCACAGATACGCAGTATTTT. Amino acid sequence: CASRESGVTDTQYF.

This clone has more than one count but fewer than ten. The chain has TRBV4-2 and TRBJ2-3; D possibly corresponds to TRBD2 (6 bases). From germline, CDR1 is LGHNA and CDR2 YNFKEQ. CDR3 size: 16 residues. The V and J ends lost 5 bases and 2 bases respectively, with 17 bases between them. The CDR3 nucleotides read TGTGCCAGCAGCTTGGCCCGGGACTCTCACACAGATACGCAGTATTTT. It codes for CASSLARDSHTDTQYF.

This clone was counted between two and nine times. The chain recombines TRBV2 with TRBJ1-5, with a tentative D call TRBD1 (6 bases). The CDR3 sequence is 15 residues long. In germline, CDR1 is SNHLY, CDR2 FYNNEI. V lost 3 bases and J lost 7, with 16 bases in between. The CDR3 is CASSESRGAGQPQHF. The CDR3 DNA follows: TGTGCCAGCAGTGAGTCCCGGGGGGCAGGGCAGCCCCAGCATTTT.

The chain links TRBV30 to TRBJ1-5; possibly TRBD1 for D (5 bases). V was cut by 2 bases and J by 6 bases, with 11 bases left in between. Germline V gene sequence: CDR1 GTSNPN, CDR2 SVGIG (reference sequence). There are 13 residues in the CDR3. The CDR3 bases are TGTGCCTGGAGTCCGGGGGGGGTTCAGCCCCAGCATTTT. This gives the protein CAWSPGGVQPQHF. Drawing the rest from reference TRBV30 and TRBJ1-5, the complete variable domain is SQTIHQWPATLVQPVGSPLSLECTVEGTSNPNLYWYRQAAGRGLQLLFYSVGIGQISSEVPQNLSASRPQDRQFILSSKKLLLSDSGFYLCAWSPGGVQPQHFGDGTRLSIL.

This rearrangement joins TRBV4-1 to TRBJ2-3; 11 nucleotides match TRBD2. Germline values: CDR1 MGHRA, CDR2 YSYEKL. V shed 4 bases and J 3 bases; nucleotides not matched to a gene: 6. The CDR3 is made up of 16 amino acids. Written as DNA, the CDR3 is TGCGCCAGCAGCCGAGCGACTAGCGGGGATACAGATACGCAGTATTTT. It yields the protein CASSRATSGDTDTQYF.

The CDR3 DNA is TGTGCCAGCAGCTTATATTCGTCCGTTCGAGAGACCCAGTACTTC. This sequence encodes CASSLYSSVRETQYF. The V and J genes are TRBV11-1 and TRBJ2-5; D gene uncertain. CDR3 length: 15 residues. Trimming cost V 2 bases and J 4 bases, with 14 bases left between them. Germline CDR1 SGHAT, CDR2 FQDESV (reference sequence).

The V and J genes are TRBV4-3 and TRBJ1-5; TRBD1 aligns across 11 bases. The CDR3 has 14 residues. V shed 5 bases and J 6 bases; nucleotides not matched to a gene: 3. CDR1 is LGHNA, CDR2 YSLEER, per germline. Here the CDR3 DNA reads TGCGCCAGCAGCTTTGGGACAGGGGGTCAGCCCCAGCATTTT. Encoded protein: CASSFGTGGQPQHF.

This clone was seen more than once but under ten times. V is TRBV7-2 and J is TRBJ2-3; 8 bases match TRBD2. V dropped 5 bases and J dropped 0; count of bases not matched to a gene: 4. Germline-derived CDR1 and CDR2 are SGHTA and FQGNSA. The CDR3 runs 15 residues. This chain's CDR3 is CASSQLAASTDTQYF. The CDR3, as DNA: TGTGCCAGCAGCCAACTAGCGGCTAGCACAGATACGCAGTATTTT.

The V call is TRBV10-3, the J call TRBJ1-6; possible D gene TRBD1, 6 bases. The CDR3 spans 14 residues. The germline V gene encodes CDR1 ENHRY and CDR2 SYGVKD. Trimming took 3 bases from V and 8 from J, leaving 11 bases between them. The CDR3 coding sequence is TGTGCCATCAGTGAAGTGGCAGGGGATTCACCCCTCCACTTT. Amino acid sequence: CAISEVAGDSPLHF.

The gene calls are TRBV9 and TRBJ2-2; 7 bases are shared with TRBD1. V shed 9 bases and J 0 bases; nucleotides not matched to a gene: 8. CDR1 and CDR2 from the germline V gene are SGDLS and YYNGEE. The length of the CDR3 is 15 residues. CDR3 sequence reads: CATAQGSANTGELFF. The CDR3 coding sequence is TGTGCCACCGCACAGGGGTCGGCGAACACCGGGGAGCTGTTTTTT.

DNA of the CDR3: TGTGCCAGCAGCCCTAGTTGGCAAAACACTGAAGCTTTCTTT. Its translation is CASSPSWQNTEAFF. The chain carries TRBV4-2 and TRBJ1-1; D remains unclear. CDR3 length: 14 amino acids. V shed 4 bases and J shed 2 bases, with 11 bases lying between them. CDR1 and CDR2 from the germline V gene are LGHNA and YNFKEQ.

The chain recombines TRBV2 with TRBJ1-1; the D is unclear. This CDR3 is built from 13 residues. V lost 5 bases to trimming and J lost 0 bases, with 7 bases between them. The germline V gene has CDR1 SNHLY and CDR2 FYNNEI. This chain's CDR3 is CASSKNMNTEAFF. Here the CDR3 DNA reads TGTGCCAGCAGTAAGAACATGAACACTGAAGCTTTCTTT. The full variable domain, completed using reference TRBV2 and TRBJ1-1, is EPEVTQTPSHQVTQMGQEVILRCVPISNHLYFYWYRQILGQKVEFLVSFYNNEISEKSEIFDDQFSVERPDGSNFTLKIRSTKLEDSAMYFCASSKNMNTEAFFGQGTRLTVV.

The CDR3 bases are TGTGCCAGCAGCTACCCCGGGACAGGGTCGGAAGAGCAGTACTTC. This encodes CASSYPGTGSEEQYF. V gene TRBV7-2 combines with J gene TRBJ2-7, with 9 bases aligning to TRBD1. The V gene end was trimmed by 4 bases and the J gene end by 7 bases; junction bases not matched to a gene: 11. Germline V gene data show CDR1 as SGHTA and CDR2 as FQGNSA. The CDR3 loop spans 15 amino acids. Full variable domain (rest looked up from reference TRBV7-2 and TRBJ2-7): GAGVSQSPSNKVTEKGKDVELRCDPISGHTALYWYRQSLGQGLEFLIYFQGNSAPDKSGLPSDRFSAERTGGSVSTLTIQRTQQEDSAVYLCASSYPGTGSEEQYFGPGTRLTVT.

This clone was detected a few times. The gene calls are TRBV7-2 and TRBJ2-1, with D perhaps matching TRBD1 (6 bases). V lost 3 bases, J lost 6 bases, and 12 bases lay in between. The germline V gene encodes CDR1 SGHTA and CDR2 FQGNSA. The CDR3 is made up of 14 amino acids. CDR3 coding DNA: TGTGCCAGCAGCTTGGGACAATTATCCAATGAGCAGTTCTTC. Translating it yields CASSLGQLSNEQFF. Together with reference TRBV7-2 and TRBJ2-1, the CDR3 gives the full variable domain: GAGVSQSPSNKVTEKGKDVELRCDPISGHTALYWYRQSLGQGLEFLIYFQGNSAPDKSGLPSDRFSAERTGGSVSTLTIQRTQQEDSAVYLCASSLGQLSNEQFFGPGTRLTVL.

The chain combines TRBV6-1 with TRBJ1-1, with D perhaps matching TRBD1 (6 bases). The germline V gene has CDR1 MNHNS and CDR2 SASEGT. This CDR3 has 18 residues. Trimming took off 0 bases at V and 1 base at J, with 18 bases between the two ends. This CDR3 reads CASSEARTALGRNTEAFF. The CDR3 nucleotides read TGTGCCAGCAGTGAAGCAAGGACAGCCCTAGGGAGGAACACTGAAGCTTTCTTT.

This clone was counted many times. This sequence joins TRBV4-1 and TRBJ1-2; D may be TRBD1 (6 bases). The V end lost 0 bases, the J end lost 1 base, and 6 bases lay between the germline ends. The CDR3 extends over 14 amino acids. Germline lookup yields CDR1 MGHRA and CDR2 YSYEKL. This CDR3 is CASSQEQGNYGYTF. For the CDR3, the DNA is TGCGCCAGCAGCCAAGAACAGGGTAACTATGGCTACACCTTC.

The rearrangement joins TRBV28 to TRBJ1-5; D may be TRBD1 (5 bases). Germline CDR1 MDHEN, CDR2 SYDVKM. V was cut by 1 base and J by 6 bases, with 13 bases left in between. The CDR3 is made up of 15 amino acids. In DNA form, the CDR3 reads TGTGCCAGCAGTTTATACCCAGGGCGAGGTCAGCCCCAGCATTTT. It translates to CASSLYPGRGQPQHF.

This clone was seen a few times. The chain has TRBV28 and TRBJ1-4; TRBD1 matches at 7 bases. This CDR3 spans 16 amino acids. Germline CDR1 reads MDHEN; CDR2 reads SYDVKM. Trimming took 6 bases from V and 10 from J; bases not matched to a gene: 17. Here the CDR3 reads CASSPEGDRSIGKLFF. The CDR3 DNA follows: TGTGCCAGCAGCCCCGAAGGGGACAGATCCATAGGAAAACTGTTTTTT.

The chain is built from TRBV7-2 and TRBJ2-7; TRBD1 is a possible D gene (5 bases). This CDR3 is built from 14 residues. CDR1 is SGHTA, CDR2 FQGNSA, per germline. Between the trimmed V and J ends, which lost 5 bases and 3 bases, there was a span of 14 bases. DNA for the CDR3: TGTGCCAGCAGCCCCAGGGAATCTAACTACGAGCAGTACTTC. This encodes CASSPRESNYEQYF.